These T cell receptor beta chains were read from a single sample in a study of blood T cell repertoires in COVID-19. Sequencing was performed with immunoSEQ multiplex PCR; in TCRdb, only in-frame clones are kept and a portion is missing. The sample yields under 200,000 clones, approximately 84% seen once. Sequenced input: peripheral blood. These receptors were obtained from a woman between 50 and 59 years old with COVID-19, enrolled during active disease. Both conserved end residues are part of each CDR3. Fields, in order: D gene, J gene, clone size, V gene, CDR3 DNA, CDR3 protein. A D gene is named only where the DNA matches it firmly. The size field is filled for only some rows; it gives once, few, many or a size class.

.	TRBJ1-1	.	TRBV5-1	TGCGCCAGCAGCCCGCAGGGGCTCCAGAACACTGAAGCTTTCTTT	CASSPQGLQNTEAFF
.	TRBJ1-1	.	TRBV5-6	TGTGCCAGCAGCAGGACAGCGAACACTGAAGCTTTCTTT	CASSRTANTEAFF
.	TRBJ1-6	.	TRBV7-3	TGTGCCAGCAGCCAAACAGGGAGGGATTCACCCCTCCACTTT	CASSQTGRDSPLHF
.	TRBJ2-2	.	TRBV4-2	TGTGCCAGCAGCCAAGAAGTTCAGGGGGGACTGGGAACCACCGGGGAGCTGTTTTTT	CASSQEVQGGLGTTGELFF
.	TRBJ1-5	once	TRBV6-5	TGTGCCAGCAGGCCAACAGGGAATCAGCCCCAGCATTTT	CASRPTGNQPQHF
TRBD1	TRBJ1-2	.	TRBV3-1/TRBV3-2	TGTGCCAGCACACAGGGGAGCGTTCATGGCTACACCTTC	CASTQGSVHGYTF
.	TRBJ1-3	.	TRBV27	TGTGCCAGCAGCTCGTTTAGCTCTGGAAACACCATATATTTT	CASSSFSSGNTIYF
TRBD2	TRBJ2-3	.	TRBV7-2	TGTGCCAGCAGCTTAGATCGGACTAGGGGCACAGATACGCAGTATTTT	CASSLDRTRGTDTQYF
TRBD2	TRBJ2-1	.	TRBV5-1	TGCGCCAGCAGCTTGTCTGGACTAGCCTACAATGAGCAGTTCTTC	CASSLSGLAYNEQFF
TRBD1	TRBJ1-4	once	TRBV5-4	TGTGCCAGCAGCCCCGGGACAGCCATTGAAAAACTGTTTTTT	CASSPGTAIEKLFF